The rows below give T cell receptor beta chains drawn from one sample of a study of early stage breast cancer tumors. Profiled with immunoSEQ multiplex PCR; TCRdb holds only in-frame clones, not every one. The sample has about 38,000 clones, 74% seen once. Input material: blood. The origin of the receptors is a person aged 55 to 75 with breast cancer. Both conserved end residues are part of each CDR3. Fields, in order: CDR3 protein, CDR3 DNA, V gene, D gene, J gene, clone size. A D gene is named only where the DNA matches it firmly. Size is omitted from some rows. Given values are once, few, many or a class for expanded clones.

CASSEAGDTGELFF | TGTGCCAGCAGTGAAGCCGGGGACACCGGGGAGCTGTTTTTT | TRBV6-1 | . | TRBJ2-2 | medium-sized
CASSRTGYLTDTQYF | TGTGCCAGCAGCAGGACAGGGTACCTCACAGATACGCAGTATTTT | TRBV5-6 | TRBD1 | TRBJ2-3 | .
CASSNRNTEAFF | TGTGCCAGCAGTAATAGGAACACTGAAGCTTTCTTT | TRBV7-9 | . | TRBJ1-1 | few
CASSSTSLVRGEQFF | TGTGCCAGCAGTTCCACCTCCCTAGTCCGGGGTGAGCAGTTCTTC | TRBV6-5 | . | TRBJ2-1 | .
CASSRQGGTGELFF | TGTGCCAGCAGCCGGCAGGGAGGAACCGGGGAGCTGTTTTTT | TRBV5-6 | . | TRBJ2-2 | .
CASSIGGSGTEAFF | TGTGCCAGTAGTATCGGAGGGTCCGGCACTGAAGCTTTCTTT | TRBV19 | . | TRBJ1-1 | .
CASSQRAAVDTEAFF | TGCGCCAGCAGCCAACGGGCGGCGGTTGATACTGAAGCTTTCTTT | TRBV4-1 | . | TRBJ1-1 | .
CSATSLPEQFF | TGCAGTGCTACTAGCTTGCCTGAGCAGTTCTTC | TRBV20-1 | . | TRBJ2-1 | .
CASSIAGTGANVLTF | TGTGCCAGCAGTATTGCAGGGACTGGGGCCAACGTCCTGACTTTC | TRBV6-1 | . | TRBJ2-6 | medium-sized
CASSRRTGGETQYF | TGTGCCAGCAGTAGACGGACAGGGGGCGAGACCCAGTACTTC | TRBV2 | TRBD1 | TRBJ2-5 | .
CASSVSLAYQETQYF | TGTGCCAGCAGCGTAAGCCTAGCGTACCAAGAGACCCAGTACTTC | TRBV9 | . | TRBJ2-5 | .
CAIRHPVRWGNEQFF | TGTGCCATTCGACACCCTGTAAGGTGGGGGAATGAGCAGTTCTTC | TRBV6-1 | . | TRBJ2-1 | .
CASSSTGRAGATKGTDTQYF | TGTGCCAGTAGTTCTACAGGGAGAGCGGGAGCCACTAAAGGCACAGATACGCAGTATTTT | TRBV19 | TRBD2 | TRBJ2-3 | .
CASSNLAGQGGEQYF | TGTGCCAGCAGTAACCTGGCGGGACAGGGGGGCGAGCAGTACTTC | TRBV6-1 | TRBD1 | TRBJ2-7 | .
CASSYLGQGYEQYF | TGTGCCAGCAGTTACTTGGGACAGGGCTACGAGCAGTACTTC | TRBV6-6 | TRBD1 | TRBJ2-7 | .
CASSLDGQGSSYEQYF | TGTGCCAGCAGCTTAGATGGACAGGGAAGCTCCTACGAGCAGTACTTC | TRBV7-8 | TRBD1 | TRBJ2-7 | .
CASSFGLADNEQFF | TGTGCCAGCAGTTTTGGACTAGCTGACAATGAGCAGTTCTTC | TRBV27 | TRBD2 | TRBJ2-1 | .
CASSAGAGDTEAFF | TGTGCCAGCAGCGCAGGAGCGGGAGACACTGAAGCTTTCTTT | TRBV7-3 | . | TRBJ1-1 | .
CASSLVPRDRVATNEKLFF | TGTGCCAGCAGCTTAGTCCCCCGGGACAGGGTTGCAACTAATGAAAAACTGTTTTTT | TRBV7-6 | TRBD1 | TRBJ1-4 | .
CASSYGGGGTDTQYF | TGTGCCAGCAGCTATGGTGGCGGGGGCACAGATACGCAGTATTTT | TRBV7-6 | . | TRBJ2-3 | .
CAWSAFSNQPQHF | TGTGCCTGGAGTGCCTTTAGCAATCAGCCCCAGCATTTT | TRBV30 | . | TRBJ1-5 | once
CASSSRSVTGFSPYGYTF | TGTGCCAGCAGTTCCCGAAGCGTGACAGGTTTTTCCCCCTATGGCTACACCTTC | TRBV2 | . | TRBJ1-2 | .
CSVRTAQGETQYF | TGCAGCGTTAGGACCGCTCAGGGGGAGACCCAGTACTTC | TRBV29-1 | . | TRBJ2-5 | .
CAWIRPYTEAFF | TGTGCCTGGATTCGACCTTACACTGAAGCTTTCTTT | TRBV30 | . | TRBJ1-1 | .
CASSGTGETGNTIYF | TGTGCCAGCAGTGGGACAGGGGAAACTGGAAACACCATATATTTT | TRBV6-1 | TRBD1 | TRBJ1-3 | .
CASSLKGGNTIYF | TGTGCCAGCAGTTTGAAAGGTGGAAACACCATATATTTT | TRBV28 | . | TRBJ1-3 | .
CASSQPTGGGKFGYTF | TGCGCCAGCAGCCAACCTACAGGGGGCGGTAAATTTGGCTACACCTTC | TRBV4-1 | TRBD1 | TRBJ1-2 | once
CASGLVRTGASEQYF | TGTGCTAGTGGTTTGGTAAGGACAGGGGCGAGCGAGCAGTACTTC | TRBV12-5 | TRBD1 | TRBJ2-7 | .
CASSLDPDHSYEQYF | TGTGCCAGCAGCTTGGATCCAGATCACTCCTACGAGCAGTACTTC | TRBV5-4 | . | TRBJ2-7 | .
CATSGSALLLSGNTIYF | TGTGCCACCAGCGGATCAGCCTTACTCCTCTCTGGAAACACCATATATTTT | TRBV15 | . | TRBJ1-3 | .
CASSPAIGKGEAFF | TGCGCCAGCAGCCCTGCAATCGGCAAGGGTGAAGCTTTCTTT | TRBV5-1 | . | TRBJ1-1 | once
CASSYSGTNEQYF | TGTGCCAGCAGTTACTCAGGTACCAACGAGCAGTACTTC | TRBV6-5 | . | TRBJ2-7 | .
CASSSDPGAREQYF | TGTGCCAGCAGTTCCGACCCGGGAGCGCGGGAGCAGTACTTC | TRBV28 | . | TRBJ2-7 | .
CASSLRGTMSDTQYF | TGTGCCAGCAGCTTGCGAGGAACGATGTCAGATACGCAGTATTTT | TRBV5-4 | . | TRBJ2-3 | .
CASRDSGDLTGELFF | TGTGCCAGCAGAGACTCAGGGGATTTAACCGGGGAGCTGTTTTTT | TRBV2 | . | TRBJ2-2 | .
CASSQGQNTGELFF | TGTGCCAGCTCGCAAGGACAGAACACCGGGGAGCTGTTTTTT | TRBV18 | . | TRBJ2-2 | once
CASSADTGGQGGSYNEQFF | TGCGCCAGCAGCGCCGATACGGGTGGCCAGGGGGGTTCCTACAATGAGCAGTTCTTC | TRBV5-1 | . | TRBJ2-1 | .
CASNLGRRTPYEQYF | TGTGCCAGCAACCTAGGAAGGCGCACTCCCTACGAGCAGTACTTC | TRBV28 | . | TRBJ2-7 | .
CASSTLQGAPYNEQFF | TGCGCCAGCAGCACGTTACAGGGGGCCCCCTACAATGAGCAGTTCTTC | TRBV5-1 | TRBD1 | TRBJ2-1 | .
CASSVGLAGNTGELFF | TGTGCCAGCAGCGTAGGTCTAGCGGGTAACACCGGGGAGCTGTTTTTT | TRBV9 | TRBD2 | TRBJ2-2 | .
CASSHGTGVYYGYTF | TGTGCCAGCAGTCACGGGACAGGGGTTTACTATGGCTACACCTTC | TRBV6-6 | TRBD1 | TRBJ1-2 | .
CASSLLTNTEAFF | TGTGCCAGCAGCTTATTGACCAACACTGAAGCTTTCTTT | TRBV7-6 | . | TRBJ1-1 | .
CASSPRPAYTGELFF | TGCGCCAGCAGCCCGCGGCCGGCTTACACCGGGGAGCTGTTTTTT | TRBV5-1 | . | TRBJ2-2 | once
CASSILTGLNQPQHF | TGTGCCAGTAGTATCTTGACAGGGCTCAATCAGCCCCAGCATTTT | TRBV19 | TRBD1 | TRBJ1-5 | .
CASSFSGYQPQHF | TGTGCCAGCAGTTTTTCAGGATATCAGCCCCAGCATTTT | TRBV6-5 | . | TRBJ1-5 | .
CASSPLRDRGRGEAFF | TGTGCCAGTAGTCCCCTCAGGGACAGGGGAAGGGGTGAAGCTTTCTTT | TRBV19 | TRBD1 | TRBJ1-1 | .
CASSIMFGGLAGGEQYF | TGTGCCAGTAGTATAATGTTCGGTGGACTAGCGGGGGGTGAGCAGTACTTC | TRBV19 | TRBD2 | TRBJ2-7 | .
CASSKARSKTGNKNIQYF | TGTGCCAGCAGCAAAGCACGGTCGAAAACAGGGAACAAAAACATTCAGTACTTC | TRBV21-1 | . | TRBJ2-4 | .
CATRGQGVQPQHF | TGTGCCACCCGAGGACAGGGGGTTCAGCCCCAGCATTTT | TRBV28 | TRBD1 | TRBJ1-5 | .
CASSPLIVAGATGANVLTF | TGTGCCAGCAGCCCGCTGATCGTAGCGGGAGCAACAGGGGCCAACGTCCTGACTTTC | TRBV11-2 | TRBD2 | TRBJ2-6 | .
CASLPLAGGANVLTF | TGTGCCAGCCTACCCCTAGCGGGTGGGGCCAACGTCCTGACTTTC | TRBV6-1 | TRBD2 | TRBJ2-6 | .
CASLGMDQETQYF | TGTGCCAGCCTAGGGATGGACCAAGAGACCCAGTACTTC | TRBV5-4 | . | TRBJ2-5 | .
CASGLSQGYYGYTF | TGTGCTAGTGGTTTGTCACAGGGATACTATGGCTACACCTTC | TRBV12-5 | . | TRBJ1-2 | .
CASSRKLFINEKLFF | TGTGCCAGCAGCCGTAAGCTTTTTATTAATGAAAAACTGTTTTTT | TRBV5-6 | . | TRBJ1-4 | .
CASSDGTPSGNTIYF | TGTGCCAGCAGCGACGGGACACCCTCTGGAAACACCATATATTTT | TRBV4-2 | . | TRBJ1-3 | .